The 13 T cell receptor beta chains reported below all come from one sample, sequenced in a study of control samples from healthy donors and cancer patients. Some clones are missing from TCRdb's copy, which holds only in-frame ones; the method was immunoSEQ multiplex PCR. This sample yields 120,000 to 150,000 clones, of which 75% to 95% are seen a single time; 3% to 4% belongs to the top ten. The source material was blood. These receptor sequences come from a man under 40 in good health.

Comment on this clone: One junction end does not reproduce the germline sequence, and a read error may be involved. The chain joins TRBV27 to TRBJ1-1, with D possibly matching TRBD1 (6 bases). The CDR3 is made up of 14 amino acids. Looked up from germline, CDR1 is MNHEY and CDR2 is SMNVEV (reference sequence). The DNA of the CDR3 is TGTGTCAGCAGTTCCGGGACATCGAACACTGAAGCTTTCTTT. It translates to CVSSSGTSNTEAFF.

This chain joins TRBV2 and TRBJ2-5; 10 bases line up with TRBD1. The CDR3 has 15 amino acids. J gave up 5 bases and V 5 bases, and 8 bases lay outside the gene matches. In germline, CDR1 is SNHLY, CDR2 FYNNEI. As DNA, the CDR3 is TGTGCCAGCAGTTCGGGGACAGGGGTTTTCGAGACCCAGTACTTC. Its translation: CASSSGTGVFETQYF.

Only one count was recorded for this clone. The identical CDR3 is also encoded by other nucleotide sequences in the sample. J is TRBJ1-1 and V is TRBV29-1; D is unresolved. The CDR3 sequence is 12 residues long. Trimming removed 5 bases at V and 1 base at J, with 8 bases between. Germline V lookup: CDR1 SQVTM, CDR2 ANQGSEA. The CDR3: CSVIRENTEAFF. In DNA, the CDR3 is TGCAGCGTTATAAGAGAGAACACTGAAGCTTTCTTT.

This chain links TRBV5-1 with TRBJ2-1; 7 bases line up with TRBD1. The V gene's germline CDR1 is SGHRS and CDR2 YFSETQ. V dropped 1 base and J dropped 6; count of bases not matched to a gene: 4. The CDR3 contains 14 residues. The CDR3 region has the DNA TGCGCCAGCAGCTTGACAGGGGCGGGCAATGAGCAGTTCTTC. Residues: CASSLTGAGNEQFF.

The sample holds one count of this clone. J is TRBJ1-6 and V is TRBV5-6; D is ambiguous. The V end lost 0 bases, the J end lost 4 bases, and 8 bases lay between the germline ends. Per the germline V gene, CDR1 is SGHDT and CDR2 is YYEEEE. The CDR3 runs 15 residues. CDR3 sequence: CASSLAGVYNSPLHF. CDR3 DNA sequence: TGTGCCAGCAGCTTGGCGGGAGTTTATAATTCACCCCTCCACTTT.

The rearrangement links TRBV25-1 to TRBJ2-2, with D perhaps given as TRBD1 or TRBD2 (5 bases each). V was pared by 2 bases and J by 0 bases, with 13 bases between. The CDR3 sequence is 17 residues long. Per the germline V gene, CDR1 is MGHDK and CDR2 is SYGVNS. The CDR3: CASSEVGREPNTGELFF. The CDR3 DNA sequence: TGTGCCAGCAGTGAAGTCGGCAGGGAGCCGAACACCGGGGAGCTGTTTTTT.

This chain joins TRBV9 and TRBJ1-2; weak D call: TRBD1 (6 bases). V lost 0 bases to trimming and J lost 5 bases, with 14 bases between them. This CDR3 is built from 15 residues. The germline CDR1 and CDR2 sequences are SGDLS and YYNGEE. The chain's CDR3 is CASSVGQARGYGYTF. The CDR3 DNA is TGTGCCAGCAGCGTAGGACAGGCCAGAGGATATGGCTACACCTTC.

The rearrangement uses TRBV6-5 and TRBJ1-1; D is ambiguous. The CDR3 loop spans 13 amino acids. V lost 3 bases and J lost 4, with 9 bases in between. Germline CDR1 and CDR2: MNHEY and SVGAGI. The CDR3 sequence: CASSYTMSTEAFF. Here the CDR3 DNA reads TGTGCCAGCAGTTATACGATGTCCACTGAAGCTTTCTTT.

CDR3 sequence reads: CASSLSGGSSYEQYF. CDR3 DNA: TGTGCCAGCAGTTTATCGGGCGGCAGCTCCTACGAGCAGTACTTC. The chain uses TRBV27 and TRBJ2-7; D is unclear. Germline CDR1 is MNHEY and CDR2 is SMNVEV (reference sequence). Trimming took 0 bases from V and 0 from J, leaving 9 bases between them. This CDR3 spans 15 amino acids.

The genes are TRBV7-2 and TRBJ2-1, with D maybe TRBD2 (5 bases). V was cut by 4 bases and J by 0 bases, with 10 bases left in between. CDR3 length: 15 residues. The germline CDR1 and CDR2 sequences are SGHTA and FQGNSA. CDR3: CASSSTGSSYNEQFF. The CDR3 coding sequence is TGTGCCAGCAGCTCGACGGGGAGCTCCTACAATGAGCAGTTCTTC. Complete variable domain (other parts from reference TRBV7-2 and TRBJ2-1): GAGVSQSPSNKVTEKGKDVELRCDPISGHTALYWYRQSLGQGLEFLIYFQGNSAPDKSGLPSDRFSAERTGGSVSTLTIQRTQQEDSAVYLCASSSTGSSYNEQFFGPGTRLTVL.

This chain joins TRBV19 and TRBJ1-1; D unclear. CDR3 length equals 13 residues. V was trimmed by 5 bases and J by 0 bases, leaving 7 bases between them. In germline, CDR1 is LNHDA, CDR2 SQIVND (reference sequence). In nucleotides, the CDR3 is TGTGCCAGTAGTCGAGGAATGAACACTGAAGCTTTCTTT. It is translated as CASSRGMNTEAFF.

This sequence joins TRBV6-5 and TRBJ2-5; possibly TRBD1 for D (7 bases). The end of the DNA fits TRBJ2-7 better, so the J call may be wrong. CDR1 is MNHEY and CDR2 is SVGAGI in the germline V gene. This CDR3 is 14 amino acids long. The CDR3 here is CASLRGTASYEQYF. DNA for the CDR3: TGTGCCAGTCTCCGCGGGACAGCCTCCTACGAGCAGTACTTC.

The genes are TRBV5-1 and TRBJ2-1; D might be TRBD1 (5 bases). Germline V gene lookup returns CDR1 SGHRS and CDR2 YFSETQ. This CDR3 is built from 16 residues. V dropped 0 bases and J dropped 2 bases, with 12 bases sitting between them. DNA for the CDR3: TGCGCCAGCAGCTTGGTTAGTAGGGGCGCCTACAATGAGCAGTTCTTC. It encodes CASSLVSRGAYNEQFF.